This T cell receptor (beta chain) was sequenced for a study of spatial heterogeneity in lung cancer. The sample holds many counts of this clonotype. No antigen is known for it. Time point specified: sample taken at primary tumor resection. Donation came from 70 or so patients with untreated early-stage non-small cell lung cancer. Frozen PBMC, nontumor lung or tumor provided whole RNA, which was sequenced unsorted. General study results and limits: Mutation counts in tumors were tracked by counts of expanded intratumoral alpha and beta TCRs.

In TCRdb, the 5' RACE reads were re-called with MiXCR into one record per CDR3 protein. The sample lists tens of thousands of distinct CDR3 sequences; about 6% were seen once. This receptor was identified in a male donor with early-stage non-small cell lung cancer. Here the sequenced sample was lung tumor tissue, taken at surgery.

The CDR3 DNA reads TGTGCCAGCAGTTCCGGACTAGCGGGGGGCCTCACAGATACGCAGTATTTT. Residues: CASSSGLAGGLTDTQYF. The chain recombines TRBV12-3 or TRBV12-4 with TRBJ2-3; 14 nucleotides align to TRBD2. Trimming took 4 bases from V and 2 from J; bases not matched to a gene: 5. The CDR3 spans 17 residues.